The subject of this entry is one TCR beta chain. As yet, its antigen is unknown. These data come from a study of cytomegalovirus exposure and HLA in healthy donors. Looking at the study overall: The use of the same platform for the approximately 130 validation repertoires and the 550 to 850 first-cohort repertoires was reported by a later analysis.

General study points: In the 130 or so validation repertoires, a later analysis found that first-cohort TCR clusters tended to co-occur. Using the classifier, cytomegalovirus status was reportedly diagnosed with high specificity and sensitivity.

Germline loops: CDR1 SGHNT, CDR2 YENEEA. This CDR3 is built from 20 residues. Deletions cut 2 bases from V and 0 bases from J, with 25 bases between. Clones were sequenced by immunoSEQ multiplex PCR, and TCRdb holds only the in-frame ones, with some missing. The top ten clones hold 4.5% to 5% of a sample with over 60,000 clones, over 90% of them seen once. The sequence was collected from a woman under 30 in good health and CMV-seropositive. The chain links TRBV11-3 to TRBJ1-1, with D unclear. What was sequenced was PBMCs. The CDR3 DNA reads TGTGCCAGCAGCTTACGCGGGCAGGCTAAGAGCATAGGCATGAACACTGAAGCTTTCTTT. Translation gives CASSLRGQAKSIGMNTEAFF.